This T cell receptor beta chain was captured in a study of blood T cell repertoires in COVID-19. In the study overall: Samples taken during acute and convalescent COVID-19 were collected in the United States, Italy and Spain.

Profiling relied on immunoSEQ multiplex PCR, and the TCRdb table lists in-frame clones only, not all of them. The sample has 75,000 or so clones; about 83% are singletons. The V gene lost 1 base and the J gene lost 0 bases, with 9 bases spanning the gap. The germline V gene encodes CDR1 KGHSH and CDR2 LQKENI. This CDR3 comprises 16 residues. The chain is built from TRBV18 and TRBJ2-2; the D is unclear. Sequences were obtained from peripheral blood. This sequence originates from a woman at least 80 years old with active or convalescent COVID-19. The CDR3 sequence is CASSPRVAPNTGELFF. CDR3 bases: TGTGCCAGCTCACCACGAGTTGCCCCGAACACCGGGGAGCTGTTTTTT. Drawing the rest from reference TRBV18 and TRBJ2-2, the complete variable domain is NAGVMQNPRHLVRRRGQEARLRCSPMKGHSHVYWYRQLPEEGLKFMVYLQKENIIDESGMPKERFSAEFPKEGPSILRIQQVVRGDSAAYFCASSPRVAPNTGELFFGEGSRLTVL.